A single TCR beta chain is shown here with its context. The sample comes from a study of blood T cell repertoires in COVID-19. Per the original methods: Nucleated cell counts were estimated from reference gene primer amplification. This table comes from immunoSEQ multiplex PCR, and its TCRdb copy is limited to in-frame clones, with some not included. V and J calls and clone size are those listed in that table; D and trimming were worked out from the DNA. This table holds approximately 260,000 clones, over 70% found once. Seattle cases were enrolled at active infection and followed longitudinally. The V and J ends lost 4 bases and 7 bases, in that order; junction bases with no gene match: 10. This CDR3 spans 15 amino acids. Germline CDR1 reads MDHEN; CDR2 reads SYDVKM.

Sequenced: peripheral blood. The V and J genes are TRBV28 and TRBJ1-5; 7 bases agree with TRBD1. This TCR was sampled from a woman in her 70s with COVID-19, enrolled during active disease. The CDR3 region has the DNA TGTGCCAGCAGTTCAAGAGACAGGGAGGAACAGCCCCAGCATTTT. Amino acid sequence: CASSSRDREEQPQHF. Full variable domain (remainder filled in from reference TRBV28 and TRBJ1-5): DVKVTQSSRYLVKRTGEKVFLECVQDMDHENMFWYRQDPGLGLRLIYFSYDVKMKEKGDIPEGYSVSREKKERFSLILESASTNQTSMYLCASSSRDREEQPQHFGDGTRLSIL.